This T cell receptor (beta chain) was sequenced during a study of blood T cell repertoires in COVID-19. Study overall: Some COVID-19 samples were acute and others convalescent; all came from the United States, Italy and Spain.

Authors' methods: It was from reference gene primer amplification that nucleated cell counts were estimated. Assay used: immunoSEQ multiplex PCR; TCRdb lists only in-frame clones, some missing. Clone size and V and J calls were adopted from that table, with D and trimming inferred from the DNA. The sample has about 95,000 clones, over 75% seen once. This clone was observed a handful of times. CDR1 is LNHDA and CDR2 is SQIVND in the germline V gene (reference sequence). The CDR3 covers 19 residues. Trimming took 7 bases from V and 0 from J; bases not matched to a gene: 16. This receptor was identified in a man older than 75 with active or convalescent COVID-19. This chain joins TRBV19 and TRBJ1-3, with TRBD1 identical over 9 bases. The specimen was peripheral blood. Written as DNA, the CDR3 is TGTGCCAGTACCCTGGTGACGGCCGGGACAGGGCTCTCTGGAAACACCATATATTTT. Encoded protein: CASTLVTAGTGLSGNTIYF.